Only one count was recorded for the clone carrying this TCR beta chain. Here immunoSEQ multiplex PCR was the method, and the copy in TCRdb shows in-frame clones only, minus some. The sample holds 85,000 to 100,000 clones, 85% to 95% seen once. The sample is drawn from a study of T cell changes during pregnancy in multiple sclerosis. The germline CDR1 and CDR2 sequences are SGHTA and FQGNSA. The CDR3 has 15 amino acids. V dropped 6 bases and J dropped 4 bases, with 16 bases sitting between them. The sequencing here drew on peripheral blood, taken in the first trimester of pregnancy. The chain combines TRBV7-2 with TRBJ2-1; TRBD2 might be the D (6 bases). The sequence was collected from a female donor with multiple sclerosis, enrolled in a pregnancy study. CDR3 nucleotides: TGTGCCAGCAGTCCTCCGGGACTTCTATACAATGAGCAGTTCTTC. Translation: CASSPPGLLYNEQFF.